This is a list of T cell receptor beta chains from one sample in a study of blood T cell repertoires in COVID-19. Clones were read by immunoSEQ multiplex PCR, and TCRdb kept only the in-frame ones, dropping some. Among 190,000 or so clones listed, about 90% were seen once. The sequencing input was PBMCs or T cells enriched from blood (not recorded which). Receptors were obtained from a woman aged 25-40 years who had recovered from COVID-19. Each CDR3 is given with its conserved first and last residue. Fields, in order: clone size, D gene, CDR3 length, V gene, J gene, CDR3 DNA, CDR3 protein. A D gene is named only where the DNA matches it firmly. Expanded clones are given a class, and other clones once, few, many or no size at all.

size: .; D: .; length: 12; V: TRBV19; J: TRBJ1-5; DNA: TGTGCCAGTAGTAGGGTGGGCAAGCCCCAGCATTTT; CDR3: CASSRVGKPQHF
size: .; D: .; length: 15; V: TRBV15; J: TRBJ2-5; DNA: TGTGCCACGAGGTGGGCGGGAAGGGGCCAAGAGACCCAGTACTTC; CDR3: CATRWAGRGQETQYF
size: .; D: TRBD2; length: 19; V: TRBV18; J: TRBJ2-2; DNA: TGTGCCAGCTCACCATCGGGGACAGCGGGACTAGCGGGCACCGGGGAGCTGTTTTTT; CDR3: CASSPSGTAGLAGTGELFF
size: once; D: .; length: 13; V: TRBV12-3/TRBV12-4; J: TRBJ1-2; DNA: TGTGCCAGCACCTCGACAGCGACGAGGGGCTACACCTTC; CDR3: CASTSTATRGYTF
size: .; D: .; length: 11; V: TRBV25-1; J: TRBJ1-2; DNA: TGTGCCAGCAGTGAAACATTTGGCTACACCTTC; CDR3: CASSETFGYTF
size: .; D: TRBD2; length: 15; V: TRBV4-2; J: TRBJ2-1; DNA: TGTGCCAGCAGCGCGGGACTAGCGGGACTCAATGAGCAGTTCTTC; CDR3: CASSAGLAGLNEQFF
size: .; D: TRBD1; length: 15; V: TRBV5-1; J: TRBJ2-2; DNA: TGCGCCAGCCGTACACTCACAGGGGCCCCCGGGGAGCTGTTTTTT; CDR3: CASRTLTGAPGELFF
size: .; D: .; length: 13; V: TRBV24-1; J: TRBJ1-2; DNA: TGTGCCACCAGTGATCGGACAGACTATGGCTACACCTTC; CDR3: CATSDRTDYGYTF
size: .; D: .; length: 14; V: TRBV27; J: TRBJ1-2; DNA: TGTGCCAGCAGTTTATCGATGGAGGGCTATGGCTACACCTTC; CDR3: CASSLSMEGYGYTF
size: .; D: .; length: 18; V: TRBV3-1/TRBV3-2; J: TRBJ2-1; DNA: TGTGCCAGCAGCCAACATTCAGGGACCGGGACTCCCTACAATGAGCAGTTCTTC; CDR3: CASSQHSGTGTPYNEQFF
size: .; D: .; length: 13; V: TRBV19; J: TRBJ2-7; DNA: TGTGCCAGTAGTATAGGGAGCTCCTACGAGCAGTACTTC; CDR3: CASSIGSSYEQYF
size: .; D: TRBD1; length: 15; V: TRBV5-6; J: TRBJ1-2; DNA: TGTGCCAGCAGCCCCGGACAGGAAGATGGGTATGGCTACACCTTC; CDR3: CASSPGQEDGYGYTF
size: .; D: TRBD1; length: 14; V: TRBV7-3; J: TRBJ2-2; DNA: TGTGCCAGCAGCTTAAACAGGGGCACCGGGGAGCTGTTTTTT; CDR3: CASSLNRGTGELFF
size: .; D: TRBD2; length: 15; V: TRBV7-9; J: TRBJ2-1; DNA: TGTGCCAGCAGCTCAACGGGACTAGCGGGAGGGGAGTCGTTCTTC; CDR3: CASSSTGLAGGESFF
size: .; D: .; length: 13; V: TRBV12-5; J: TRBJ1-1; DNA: TGTGCTAGTGGTTTGGCGTTGGGCAGAAAAGCTTTCTTT; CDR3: CASGLALGRKAFF
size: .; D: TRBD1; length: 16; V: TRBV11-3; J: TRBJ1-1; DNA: TGTGCCAGCAGCTTATCCGGGACAGGGATAGGCACTGAAGCTTTCTTT; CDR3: CASSLSGTGIGTEAFF